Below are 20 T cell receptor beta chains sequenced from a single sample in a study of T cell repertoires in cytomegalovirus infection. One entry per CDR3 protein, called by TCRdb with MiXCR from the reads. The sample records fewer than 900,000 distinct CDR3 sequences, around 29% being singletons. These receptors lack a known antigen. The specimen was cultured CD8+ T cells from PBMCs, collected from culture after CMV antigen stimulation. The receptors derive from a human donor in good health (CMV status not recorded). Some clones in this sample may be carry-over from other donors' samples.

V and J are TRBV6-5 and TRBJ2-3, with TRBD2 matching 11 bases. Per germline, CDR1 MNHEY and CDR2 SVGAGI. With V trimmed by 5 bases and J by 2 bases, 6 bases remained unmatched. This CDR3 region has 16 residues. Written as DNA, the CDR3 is TGTGCCAGCAGTCCTAAACTAGCGGGGGTCACAGATACGCAGTATTTT. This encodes CASSPKLAGVTDTQYF.

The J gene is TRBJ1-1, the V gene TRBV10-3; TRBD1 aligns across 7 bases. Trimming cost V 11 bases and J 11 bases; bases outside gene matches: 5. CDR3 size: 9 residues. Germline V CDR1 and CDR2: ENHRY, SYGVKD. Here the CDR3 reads CAAGTDAFF. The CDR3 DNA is TGTGCCGCCGGGACAGATGCTTTCTTT.

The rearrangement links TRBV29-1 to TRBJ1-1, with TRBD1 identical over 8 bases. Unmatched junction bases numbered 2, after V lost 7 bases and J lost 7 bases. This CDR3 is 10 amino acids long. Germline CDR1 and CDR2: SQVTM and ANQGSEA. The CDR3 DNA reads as TGCAGCGCTGGACAGGGTGAAGCTTTCTTT. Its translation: CSAGQGEAFF.

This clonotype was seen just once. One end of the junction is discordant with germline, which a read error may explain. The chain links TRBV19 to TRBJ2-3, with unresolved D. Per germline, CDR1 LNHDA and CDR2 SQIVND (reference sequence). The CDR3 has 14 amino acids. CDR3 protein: CASIIVGLTDTQYF. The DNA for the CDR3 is TGTGCCAGTATTATAGTAGGGCTCACAGATACGCAGTATTTT.

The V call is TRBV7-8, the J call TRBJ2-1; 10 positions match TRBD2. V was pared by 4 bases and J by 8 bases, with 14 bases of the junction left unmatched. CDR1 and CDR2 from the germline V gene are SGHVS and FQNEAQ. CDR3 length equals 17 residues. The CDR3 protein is CASSSSPSGGLFYEQFF. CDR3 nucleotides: TGTGCCAGCAGCTCAAGTCCTAGCGGGGGATTATTTTATGAGCAGTTCTTC.

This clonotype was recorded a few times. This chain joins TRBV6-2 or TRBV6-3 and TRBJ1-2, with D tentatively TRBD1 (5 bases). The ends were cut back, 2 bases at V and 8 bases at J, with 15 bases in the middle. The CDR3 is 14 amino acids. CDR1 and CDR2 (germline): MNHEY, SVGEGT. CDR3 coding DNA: TGTGCCAGCAGTTACGGGACCGACGCATGGGGCTACACCTTC. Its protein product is CASSYGTDAWGYTF.

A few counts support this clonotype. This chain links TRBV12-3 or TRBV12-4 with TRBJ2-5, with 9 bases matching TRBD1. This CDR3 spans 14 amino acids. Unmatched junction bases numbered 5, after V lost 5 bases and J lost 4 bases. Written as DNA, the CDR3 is TGTGCCAGCAGTAGGACAGGGGTAGGAGAGACCCAGTACTTC. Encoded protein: CASSRTGVGETQYF.

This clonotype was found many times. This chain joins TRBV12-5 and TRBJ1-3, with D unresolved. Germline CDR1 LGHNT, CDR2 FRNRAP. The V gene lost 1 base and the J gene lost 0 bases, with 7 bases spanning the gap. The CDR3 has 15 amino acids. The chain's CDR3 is CASGLAVLSGNTIYF. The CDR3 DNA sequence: TGTGCTAGTGGTTTGGCGGTTCTCTCTGGAAACACCATATATTTT. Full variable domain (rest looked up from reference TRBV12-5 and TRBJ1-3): DARVTQTPRHKVTEMGQEVTMRCQPILGHNTVFWYRQTMMQGLELLAYFRNRAPLDDSGMPKDRFSAEMPDATLATLKIQPSEPRDSAVYFCASGLAVLSGNTIYFGEGSWLTVV.

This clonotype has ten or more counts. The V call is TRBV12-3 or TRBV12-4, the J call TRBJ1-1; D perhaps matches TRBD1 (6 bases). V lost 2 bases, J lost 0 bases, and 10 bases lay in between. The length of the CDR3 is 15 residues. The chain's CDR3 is CASSLTRGLNTEAFF. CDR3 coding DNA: TGTGCCAGCAGTTTAACCAGGGGATTGAACACTGAAGCTTTCTTT.

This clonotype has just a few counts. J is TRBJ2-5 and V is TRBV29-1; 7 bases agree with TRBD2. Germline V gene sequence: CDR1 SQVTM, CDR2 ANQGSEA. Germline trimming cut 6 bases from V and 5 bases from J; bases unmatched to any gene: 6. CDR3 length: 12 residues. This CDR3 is CSVPLASETQYF. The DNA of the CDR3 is TGCAGCGTCCCACTAGCGTCGGAGACCCAGTACTTC.

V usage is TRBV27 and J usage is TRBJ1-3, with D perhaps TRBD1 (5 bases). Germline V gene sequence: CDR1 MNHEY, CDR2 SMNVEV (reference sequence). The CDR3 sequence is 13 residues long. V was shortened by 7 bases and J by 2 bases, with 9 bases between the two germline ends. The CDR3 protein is CASIGDAGNTIYF. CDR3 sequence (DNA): TGTGCCAGCATCGGGGACGCTGGAAACACCATATATTTT.

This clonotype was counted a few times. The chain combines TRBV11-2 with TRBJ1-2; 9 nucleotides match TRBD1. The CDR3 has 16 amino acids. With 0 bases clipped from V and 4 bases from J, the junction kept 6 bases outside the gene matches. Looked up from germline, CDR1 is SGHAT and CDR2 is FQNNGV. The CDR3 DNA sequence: TGTGCCAGCAGCTTAGATTCACAGGGGGCCGTCTATGGCTACACCTTC. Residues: CASSLDSQGAVYGYTF.

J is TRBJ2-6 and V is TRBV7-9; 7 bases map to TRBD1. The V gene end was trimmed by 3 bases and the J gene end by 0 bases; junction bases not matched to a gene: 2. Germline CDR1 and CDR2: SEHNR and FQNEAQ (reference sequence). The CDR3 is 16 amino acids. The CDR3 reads CASSFGDSSGANVLTF. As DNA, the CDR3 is TGTGCCAGCAGCTTCGGGGACAGCTCTGGGGCCAACGTCCTGACTTTC. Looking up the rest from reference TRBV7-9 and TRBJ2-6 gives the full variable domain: DTGVSQNPRHKITKRGQNVTFRCDPISEHNRLYWYRQTLGQGPEFLTYFQNEAQLEKSRLLSDRFSAERPKGSFSTLEIQRTEQGDSAMYLCASSFGDSSGANVLTFGAGSRLTVL.

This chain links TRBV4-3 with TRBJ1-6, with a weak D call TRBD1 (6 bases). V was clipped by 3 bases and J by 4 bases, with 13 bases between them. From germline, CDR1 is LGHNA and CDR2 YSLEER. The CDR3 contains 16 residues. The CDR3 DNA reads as TGCGCCAGCAGCCATCTCCGGGACACGTATAATTCACCCCTCCACTTT. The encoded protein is CASSHLRDTYNSPLHF.

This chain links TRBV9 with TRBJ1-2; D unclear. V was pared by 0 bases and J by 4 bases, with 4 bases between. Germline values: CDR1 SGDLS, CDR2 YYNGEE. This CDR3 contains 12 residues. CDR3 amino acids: CASSVEVYGYTF. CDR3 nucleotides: TGTGCCAGCAGCGTAGAGGTCTATGGCTACACCTTC.

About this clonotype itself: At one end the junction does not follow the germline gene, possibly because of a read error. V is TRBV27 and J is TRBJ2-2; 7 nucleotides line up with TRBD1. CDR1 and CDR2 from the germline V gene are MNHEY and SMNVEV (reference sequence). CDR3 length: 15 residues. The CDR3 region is CASSLLQGPPGELSF. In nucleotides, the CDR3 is TGTGCCAGCAGTTTATTACAGGGGCCCCCCGGGGAGCTGTCTTTT.

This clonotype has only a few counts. The CDR3 reads CASSLGPTLDRRRSPLHF. CDR3 DNA: TGTGCCAGCAGCTTAGGCCCTACTTTGGACAGGAGGAGATCACCCCTCCACTTT. The chain uses TRBV7-2 and TRBJ1-6, with 7 bases matching TRBD1. The CDR3 has 18 residues. Trimming at V came to 1 base and at J to 10 bases, leaving 16 bases not matched to a gene. Germline V lookup: CDR1 SGHTA, CDR2 FQGNSA.

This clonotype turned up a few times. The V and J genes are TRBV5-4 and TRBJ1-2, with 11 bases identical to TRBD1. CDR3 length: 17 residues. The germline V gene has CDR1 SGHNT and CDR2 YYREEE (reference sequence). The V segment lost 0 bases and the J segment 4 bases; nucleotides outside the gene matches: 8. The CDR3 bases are TGTGCCAGCAGCTTGGGGACAGGGGGCGCAGATTTCTATGGCTACACCTTC. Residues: CASSLGTGGADFYGYTF.

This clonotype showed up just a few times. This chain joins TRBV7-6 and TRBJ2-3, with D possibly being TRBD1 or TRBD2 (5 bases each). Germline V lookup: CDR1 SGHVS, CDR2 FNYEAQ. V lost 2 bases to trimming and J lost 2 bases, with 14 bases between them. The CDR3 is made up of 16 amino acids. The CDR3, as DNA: TGTGCCAGCAGCTTAAGTGACGGGGCCTACACAGATACGCAGTATTTT. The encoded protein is CASSLSDGAYTDTQYF.

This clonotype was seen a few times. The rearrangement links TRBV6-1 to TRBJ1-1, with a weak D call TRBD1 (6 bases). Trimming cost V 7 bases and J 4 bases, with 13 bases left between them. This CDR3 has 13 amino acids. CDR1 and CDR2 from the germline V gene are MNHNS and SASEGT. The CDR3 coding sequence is TGTGCCAGCATCACAGGGTTCGCCACTGAAGCTTTCTTT. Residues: CASITGFATEAFF.